Listed here are 3 T cell receptor beta chains from one sample, sequenced in a study of response to subunit inactivated influenza vaccine. Each CDR3 protein is one row after TCRdb ran MiXCR on the RT-PCR reads. The sample lists about 540,000 distinct CDR3 sequences, around a quarter occurring once. Separately, the same data were catalogued under a study of T cells expressing NK-cell markers. This second study notes: 5'RACE template switching with UMIs generated TCR beta cDNA.

The input for sequencing was CD4+ T cells sorted from PBMCs, taken 12 days after vaccination. The origin of the receptors is a man aged 50 or older who received an inactivated influenza vaccine.

This chain uses TRBV6-6 with TRBJ1-5; the D is unclear. Trimming removed 0 bases from V and 7 bases from J, with 7 bases in between. Germline V lookup: CDR1 MNHNY, CDR2 SVGAGI (reference sequence). The CDR3 has 13 amino acids. CDR3 DNA sequence: TGTGCCAGCAGTTACTCTCCCCGACAGCCCCAGCATTTT. This sequence encodes CASSYSPRQPQHF.

V gene TRBV20-1 combines with J gene TRBJ2-7, with TRBD1 matching 10 bases. Germline lookup yields CDR1 DFQATT and CDR2 SNEGSKA (reference sequence). V gave up 5 bases and J gave up 4 bases; unmatched junction bases: 8. This CDR3 is built from 14 residues. CDR3 residues: CSARQGALRYEQYF. The CDR3 coding sequence is TGCAGTGCTCGACAGGGGGCTCTCCGTTACGAGCAGTACTTC.

The chain links TRBV5-1 to TRBJ2-3, with D perhaps matching TRBD1 (6 bases). The V end lost 3 bases, the J end lost 0 bases, and 14 bases lay between the germline ends. Germline CDR1 reads SGHRS; CDR2 reads YFSETQ. This CDR3 region has 16 residues. In nucleotides, the CDR3 is TGCGCCAGCAGCTATTATCAGGGGTTTAGCACAGATACGCAGTATTTT. The encoded protein is CASSYYQGFSTDTQYF.